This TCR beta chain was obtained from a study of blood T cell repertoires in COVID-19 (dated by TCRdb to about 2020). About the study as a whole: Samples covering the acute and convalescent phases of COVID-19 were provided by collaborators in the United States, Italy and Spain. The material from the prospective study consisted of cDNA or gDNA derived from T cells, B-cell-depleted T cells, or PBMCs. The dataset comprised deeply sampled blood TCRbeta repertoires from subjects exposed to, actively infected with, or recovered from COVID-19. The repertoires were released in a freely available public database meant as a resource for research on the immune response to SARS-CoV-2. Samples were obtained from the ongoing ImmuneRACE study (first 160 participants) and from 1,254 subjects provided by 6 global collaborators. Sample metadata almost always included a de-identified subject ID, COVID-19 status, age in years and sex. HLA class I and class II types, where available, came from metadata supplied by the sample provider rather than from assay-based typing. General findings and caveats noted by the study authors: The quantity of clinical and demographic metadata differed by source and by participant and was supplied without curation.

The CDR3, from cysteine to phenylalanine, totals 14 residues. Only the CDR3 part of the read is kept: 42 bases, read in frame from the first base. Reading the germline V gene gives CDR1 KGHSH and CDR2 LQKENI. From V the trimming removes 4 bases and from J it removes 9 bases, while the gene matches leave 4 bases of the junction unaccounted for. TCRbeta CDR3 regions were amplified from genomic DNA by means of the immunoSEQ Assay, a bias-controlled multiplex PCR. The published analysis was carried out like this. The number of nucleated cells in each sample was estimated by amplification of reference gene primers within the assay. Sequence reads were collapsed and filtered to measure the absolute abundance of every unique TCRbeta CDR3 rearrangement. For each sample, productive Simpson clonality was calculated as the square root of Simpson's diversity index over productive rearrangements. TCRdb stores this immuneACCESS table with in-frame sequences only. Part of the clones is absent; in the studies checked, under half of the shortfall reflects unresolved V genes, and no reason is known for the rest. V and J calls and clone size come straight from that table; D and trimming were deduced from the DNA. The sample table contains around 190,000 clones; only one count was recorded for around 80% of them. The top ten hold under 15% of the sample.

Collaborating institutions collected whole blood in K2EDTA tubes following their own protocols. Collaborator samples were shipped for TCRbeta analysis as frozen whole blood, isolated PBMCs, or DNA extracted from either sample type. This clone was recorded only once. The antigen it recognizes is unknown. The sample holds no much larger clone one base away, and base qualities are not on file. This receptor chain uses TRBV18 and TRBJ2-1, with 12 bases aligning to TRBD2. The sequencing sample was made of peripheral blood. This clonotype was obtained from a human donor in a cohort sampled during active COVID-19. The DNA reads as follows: TGTGCCAGCTCACTGACTAGCGGGAGTCGTGAGCAGTTCTTC. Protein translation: CASSLTSGSREQFF. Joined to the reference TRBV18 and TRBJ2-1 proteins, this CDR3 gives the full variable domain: NAGVMQNPRHLVRRRGQEARLRCSPMKGHSHVYWYRQLPEEGLKFMVYLQKENIIDESGMPKERFSAEFPKEGPSILRIQQVVRGDSAAYFCASSLTSGSREQFFGPGTRLTVL.